This T cell receptor beta chain originates from a study of T cell responses to AZD1222 COVID-19 vaccine. The ends were cut back, 3 bases at V and 4 bases at J, with 16 bases in the middle. From germline, CDR1 is LNHDA and CDR2 SQIVND (reference sequence). The CDR3 has 16 residues. Study-wide points: Only 5 or 6 AZD1222 recipients tested seropositive at baseline. The CD4 TCRs associated with vaccination extended across spike and predominated at 160-218 and 743-854. Most donors were white British, females outnumbered males, and clonal diversity was possibly underestimated.

Using immunoSEQ multiplex PCR, the repertoire was profiled, and TCRdb retains in-frame clones only, with some absent. Of under 95,000 clones in the sample, roughly 88% were seen once. As for this clone: The antigen remains undetermined.

The chain recombines TRBV19 with TRBJ1-5, with D unresolved. The sequencing here drew on peripheral blood, taken 28 days after the second AZD1222 dose. The clonotype comes from an adult who received the AZD1222 COVID-19 vaccine. The chain's CDR3 is CASSILRVSTNQPQHF. As DNA, the CDR3 is TGTGCCAGTAGTATCCTCCGAGTGAGTACAAATCAGCCCCAGCATTTT.